One sample yielded the 21 T cell receptor beta chains listed below, sequenced in a study of blood T cell repertoires in COVID-19. Assay: immunoSEQ multiplex PCR; the TCRdb copy retains only in-frame clones and omits some. The sample yields 150,000 or so clones, around 78% seen once. Input material: PBMCs or T cells enriched from blood (not recorded which). These TCRs come from a woman aged 50 to 60 who had recovered from COVID-19.

CDR3 DNA: TGTGCCAGCAGCTTATCGCCAGGCGATAATCGAATGAACACTGAAGCTTTCTTT. It codes for CASSLSPGDNRMNTEAFF. The V gene is TRBV7-9, the J gene TRBJ1-1; D gene uncertain. Germline CDR1 SEHNR, CDR2 FQNEAQ (reference sequence). The CDR3 is 18 amino acids. V was clipped by 2 bases and J by 0 bases, with 19 bases between them.

V is TRBV18 and J is TRBJ2-7; D possibly corresponds to TRBD2 (5 bases). CDR3 length: 12 residues. The germline V gene encodes CDR1 KGHSH and CDR2 LQKENI. The ends were cut back, 5 bases at V and 2 bases at J, with 7 bases in the middle. CDR3 coding DNA: TGTGCCAGCTCAGCGGGCCCCTACGAGCAGTACGTC. It encodes CASSAGPYEQYV.

The chain is built from TRBV28 and TRBJ1-1; D is uncertain. Germline values: CDR1 MDHEN, CDR2 SYDVKM. The CDR3 totals 13 residues. With 8 bases removed from V and 6 bases from J, the gap between germline ends came to 16 bases. The CDR3 sequence is CASSSWNGSEAFF. DNA of the CDR3: TGTGCCAGCTCAAGTTGGAACGGGTCTGAAGCTTTCTTT.

This clone was observed once. The rearrangement links TRBV11-2 to TRBJ1-3; 7 bases line up with TRBD1. This CDR3 comprises 14 residues. Germline CDR1 and CDR2: SGHAT and FQNNGV. Trimming at V came to 0 bases and at J to 9 bases, leaving 5 bases not matched to a gene. The CDR3 DNA reads as TGTGCCAGCAGCTTAGATCTCCCAGGGGGCACCATATATTTT. It specifies CASSLDLPGGTIYF.

In this sample, this clone turned up once. The CDR3 reads CASSLALGGEVGYGYTF. The CDR3 nucleotides are TGTGCCAGCAGCTTAGCGTTGGGAGGAGAAGTCGGCTATGGCTACACCTTC. The chain carries TRBV7-9 and TRBJ1-2; D gene unclear. The CDR3 extends over 17 amino acids. The V gene lost 0 bases and the J gene lost 4 bases, with 18 bases spanning the gap. CDR1 and CDR2 from the germline V gene are SEHNR and FQNEAQ (reference sequence).

This clone was seen only once. V gene TRBV7-8 combines with J gene TRBJ1-6, with TRBD1 as a possible D gene (6 bases). V was trimmed by 0 bases and J by 7 bases, leaving 10 bases between them. This CDR3 contains 15 residues. In germline, CDR1 is SGHVS, CDR2 FQNEAQ. CDR3 in DNA: TGTGCCAGCAGCTTAGCTGGGACAATCAATTCACCCCTCCACTTT. Translation: CASSLAGTINSPLHF.

The chain uses TRBV5-1 and TRBJ2-3; 10 bases match TRBD2. Germline CDR1 reads SGHRS; CDR2 reads YFSETQ. V dropped 4 bases and J dropped 5; count of bases not matched to a gene: 7. This CDR3 contains 15 residues. In DNA, the CDR3 is TGCGCCAGCAGCGGGGCTAGCGGGAGAATAGATACGCAGTATTTT. It codes for CASSGASGRIDTQYF.

This chain connects TRBV5-5 to TRBJ1-2, with 8 bases aligning to TRBD1. V was pared by 4 bases and J by 2 bases, with 7 bases of the junction left unmatched. CDR3 length: 15 amino acids. Looked up from germline, CDR1 is SGHKS and CDR2 is YYEKEE (reference sequence). The CDR3 spells CASSVGPGGNYGYTF. CDR3 coding DNA: TGTGCCAGCAGCGTTGGCCCAGGGGGCAACTATGGCTACACCTTC.

The chain uses TRBV11-2 and TRBJ2-3, with a weak D call TRBD1 (6 bases). This CDR3 region has 15 residues. Germline CDR1 SGHAT, CDR2 FQNNGV. Trimming removed 1 base at V and 1 base at J, with 9 bases between. CDR3 region: CASSLVRGGTDTQYF. The CDR3 DNA is TGTGCCAGCAGCTTAGTCAGGGGAGGCACAGATACGCAGTATTTT.

V usage is TRBV5-1 and J usage is TRBJ2-3; 11 bases fit TRBD2. Looked up from germline, CDR1 is SGHRS and CDR2 is YFSETQ. V lost 0 bases, J lost 6 bases, and 6 bases stayed unmatched. This CDR3 is 16 amino acids long. Here the CDR3 DNA reads TGCGCCAGCAGCTTGGCGACTAGCGGGGCGTACGATACGCAGTATTTT. The encoded protein is CASSLATSGAYDTQYF.

The chain uses TRBV7-2 and TRBJ1-1; 11 positions match TRBD1. V gave up 5 bases and J gave up 0 bases; unmatched junction bases: 8. Germline assignment: CDR1 SGHTA and CDR2 FQGNSA. This CDR3 contains 17 residues. CDR3 nucleotide sequence: TGTGCCAGCAGCCATAGGACAGGGGGCATTTTGAACACTGAAGCTTTCTTT. Translating it yields CASSHRTGGILNTEAFF. Complete variable domain (other parts from reference TRBV7-2 and TRBJ1-1): GAGVSQSPSNKVTEKGKDVELRCDPISGHTALYWYRQSLGQGLEFLIYFQGNSAPDKSGLPSDRFSAERTGGSVSTLTIQRTQQEDSAVYLCASSHRTGGILNTEAFFGQGTRLTVV.

CDR3 protein: CASSQGIAGVDTQYF. The DNA for the CDR3 is TGTGCCAGCAGCCAAGGTATAGCGGGAGTCGATACGCAGTATTTT. The genes are TRBV3-1 (or the pseudogene TRBV3-2) and TRBJ2-3, with 9 bases aligning to TRBD2. Losses at the gene ends were 1 base for V and 6 bases for J; bases not matched to a gene: 5. Germline CDR1 is LGHDT and CDR2 is YNNKEL (reference sequence). This CDR3 spans 15 amino acids.

The J gene is TRBJ2-5, the V gene TRBV5-1; TRBD2 matches at 11 bases. CDR1 is SGHRS and CDR2 is YFSETQ in the germline V gene. The CDR3 has 17 residues. Trimming removed 3 bases from V and 9 bases from J; junction bases left unmatched: 16. The CDR3 is CASSWVVLAGGENAQYF. The CDR3 DNA reads as TGCGCCAGCAGCTGGGTGGTTCTAGCGGGAGGAGAGAATGCCCAGTACTTC.

This chain connects TRBV25-1 to TRBJ1-6, with TRBD1 matching over 7 bases. The junction had 3 bases not matched to a gene; V was cut back by 4 bases and J by 6 bases. CDR3 length: 14 amino acids. Per the germline V gene, CDR1 is MGHDK and CDR2 is SYGVNS. The CDR3 DNA reads TGTGCCAGCAGTGGGGACAGCGTTAATTCACCCCTCCACTTT. Translated: CASSGDSVNSPLHF.

The CDR3 sequence: CASSSMTSGARDTQYF. As DNA, the CDR3 is TGTGCCAGCAGCTCCATGACTAGCGGGGCTCGGGATACGCAGTATTTT. The chain recombines TRBV28 with TRBJ2-3; the match to TRBD2 covers 11 bases. The CDR3 sequence is 16 residues long. V lost 6 bases and J lost 6; bases outside the gene matches: 11. Germline V gives CDR1 MDHEN, CDR2 SYDVKM.

The gene calls are TRBV11-2 and TRBJ1-1; D may be TRBD1 (6 bases). Germline values: CDR1 SGHAT, CDR2 FQNNGV. The CDR3 loop spans 18 amino acids. V was cut by 0 bases and J by 0 bases, with 17 bases left in between. CDR3 sequence: CASSLDGGSVDMNTEAFF. Written as DNA, the CDR3 is TGTGCCAGCAGCTTAGATGGGGGCAGCGTGGACATGAACACTGAAGCTTTCTTT.

The chain combines TRBV11-3 with TRBJ1-1; D uncertain. The germline V gene encodes CDR1 SGHNT and CDR2 YENEEA. Trimming shortened V by 6 bases and J by 0 bases, and 5 bases separated the two germline ends. The CDR3 contains 12 residues. This CDR3 is CASSGMNTEAFF. The CDR3 DNA is TGTGCCAGCAGTGGCATGAACACTGAAGCTTTCTTT.

This clone was seen only once. DNA of the CDR3: TGTGCCAGCAGCTTAGAAGGGACTTCTGGAAACACCATATATTTT. As protein: CASSLEGTSGNTIYF. This chain uses TRBV7-2 with TRBJ1-3; possible D gene TRBD1, 5 bases. Germline-derived CDR1 and CDR2 are SGHTA and FQGNSA. Trimming removed 1 base at V and 1 base at J, with 8 bases between. The CDR3 is made up of 15 amino acids. Combining the CDR3 with reference TRBV7-2 and TRBJ1-3 gives the whole variable domain GAGVSQSPSNKVTEKGKDVELRCDPISGHTALYWYRQSLGQGLEFLIYFQGNSAPDKSGLPSDRFSAERTGGSVSTLTIQRTQQEDSAVYLCASSLEGTSGNTIYFGEGSWLTVV.

The J gene is TRBJ2-1, the V gene TRBV12-5; D unclear. The ends were cut back, 1 base at V and 9 bases at J, with 13 bases in the middle. The CDR3 totals 14 residues. CDR1 is LGHNT, CDR2 FRNRAP, per germline. CDR3 in amino acids: CASGLASLMLEQFF. CDR3 in DNA: TGTGCTAGTGGTTTGGCCTCTCTAATGCTTGAGCAGTTCTTC.

The count of this clone is one. The genes are TRBV5-8 and TRBJ1-1; D gene unclear. Germline lookup yields CDR1 SGHTS and CDR2 YDEGEE. The V end lost 4 bases, the J end lost 5 bases, and 18 bases lay between the germline ends. The length of the CDR3 is 15 residues. CDR3 in DNA: TGTGCCAGCAGCCCGAGGGTCTCCTCCAGTACTGAAGCTTTCTTT. Its translation is CASSPRVSSSTEAFF.

This clone came up a few times. The junction and the germline gene differ at one end; a read error may be behind it. This chain connects TRBV4-1 to TRBJ2-1; 12 bases fit TRBD2. The CDR3 sequence is 15 residues long. Germline CDR1 and CDR2: MGHRA and YSYEKL. The CDR3, as DNA: TGCGCCAGCAGTCAAGGACTAGCGGGAAAAAATGAGCAGTTCTTC. Translated, it gives CASSQGLAGKNEQFF.